Following are 25 T cell receptor beta chains from one sample sequenced in a study of CD4+ T cells in melanoma. The table came from immunoSEQ multiplex PCR; TCRdb's copy has only in-frame clones and leaves some out. The sample includes about 54,000 clones, approximately 74% of them seen just once. Sequencing was done on a sample of tumor tissue. The receptor source for this set is a human donor with melanoma.

The gene calls are TRBV5-6 and TRBJ2-7; 8 bases align to TRBD1. V lost 4 bases to trimming and J lost 2 bases; unmatched junction nucleotides: 5. The CDR3 is 14 residues long. CDR1 is SGHDT, CDR2 YYEEEE, per germline. CDR3 DNA: TGTGCCAGCAGCCAGAAGACAGGGGCCTACGAGCAGTACTTC. It translates to CASSQKTGAYEQYF.

Comment on this clone: Sequence at one end of the junction differs from germline and may be a read error. V and J are TRBV7-7 and TRBJ2-5; the D gene is possibly TRBD2 (5 bases). Germline loops: CDR1 SSHAT, CDR2 FNYEAQ (reference sequence). The CDR3 contains 15 residues. The CDR3 nucleotides read TGTGCTAGCAGCTTATCACCCGGGGATTTGGAGACCCAGTACTTC. This encodes CASSLSPGDLETQYF.

The CDR3 nucleotides are TGTGCCAGCAGTTTATCCGGGACAGGCGGGAACTCTAACTATGGCTACACCTTC. This sequence encodes CASSLSGTGGNSNYGYTF. The chain combines TRBV28 with TRBJ1-2; 8 bases fit TRBD1. V was clipped by 1 base and J by 0 bases; unmatched bases: 10. Germline V CDR1 and CDR2: MDHEN, SYDVKM. This CDR3 has 18 residues.

The chain couples TRBV2 to TRBJ1-1; the match to TRBD1 covers 7 bases. The CDR3 spans 14 residues. Trimming cost V 7 bases and J 8 bases; bases outside gene matches: 13. CDR1 SNHLY and CDR2 FYNNEI come from the germline V gene. The CDR3 DNA reads TGTGCCAGCATTGATGGACAGGCCCGAAAGGAAGCTTTCTTT. As protein: CASIDGQARKEAFF.

V usage is TRBV25-1 and J usage is TRBJ2-7; D is perhaps TRBD2 (6 bases). Germline CDR1 MGHDK, CDR2 SYGVNS. The V end lost 5 bases, the J end lost 8 bases, and 13 bases lay between the germline ends. This CDR3 comprises 12 residues. The CDR3 here is CASSPAGPKQYF. As DNA, the CDR3 is TGTGCCAGCAGTCCCGCGGGACCTAAGCAGTACTTC.

The chain uses TRBV7-3 and TRBJ2-1, with D perhaps matching TRBD1 (7 bases). This CDR3 has 16 residues. The V end lost 1 base, the J end lost 6 bases, and 16 bases lay between the germline ends. CDR1 is SGHTA and CDR2 is FQGTGA in the germline V gene. CDR3 DNA sequence: TGTGCCAGCAGCTTAAGTGCAGGGGGGCTATCCAATGAGCAGTTCTTC. The encoded protein is CASSLSAGGLSNEQFF.

The J gene is TRBJ2-1, the V gene TRBV2; TRBD2 agrees at 12 bases. CDR3 length: 16 amino acids. The junction had 2 bases not matched to a gene; V was cut back by 5 bases and J by 0 bases. CDR1 is SNHLY, CDR2 FYNNEI, per germline. CDR3: CASSPTSGSSYNEQFF. The CDR3 DNA sequence: TGTGCCAGCAGTCCGACTAGCGGGAGCTCCTACAATGAGCAGTTCTTC. The full variable domain, with the rest looked up from reference TRBV2 and TRBJ2-1, is EPEVTQTPSHQVTQMGQEVILRCVPISNHLYFYWYRQILGQKVEFLVSFYNNEISEKSEIFDDQFSVERPDGSNFTLKIRSTKLEDSAMYFCASSPTSGSSYNEQFFGPGTRLTVL.

J is TRBJ2-1 and V is TRBV2, with 8 bases matching TRBD1. The CDR3 extends over 15 amino acids. CDR1 is SNHLY, CDR2 FYNNEI, per germline. Germline trimming cut 4 bases from V and 7 bases from J; bases unmatched to any gene: 9. The CDR3 loop reads CASSATGAKFNEQFF. The CDR3 region has the DNA TGTGCCAGCAGTGCGACAGGGGCGAAATTTAATGAGCAGTTCTTC.

The chain links TRBV7-9 to TRBJ2-1; 8 bases match TRBD1. CDR1 is SEHNR, CDR2 FQNEAQ, per germline (reference sequence). The CDR3 runs to 17 residues. Trimming took 4 bases from V and 1 from J; bases not matched to a gene: 9. CDR3 bases: TGTGCCAGCAGCTCCCCCGACAGGGGTGAGTCCTACAATGAGCAGTTCTTC. Residues: CASSSPDRGESYNEQFF. Supplemented by reference TRBV7-9 and TRBJ2-1, the full variable domain reads DTGVSQNPRHKITKRGQNVTFRCDPISEHNRLYWYRQTLGQGPEFLTYFQNEAQLEKSRLLSDRFSAERPKGSFSTLEIQRTEQGDSAMYLCASSSPDRGESYNEQFFGPGTRLTVL.

This clone was counted only a few times. The CDR3 loop reads CASSLEAYGYTF. In DNA, the CDR3 is TGTGCCAGCAGCTTAGAGGCGTATGGCTACACCTTC. The chain is built from TRBV7-9 and TRBJ1-2; D call uncertain. This CDR3 spans 12 amino acids. The V and J ends lost 1 base and 5 bases respectively, with 5 bases between them. Germline-derived CDR1 and CDR2 are SEHNR and FQNEAQ (reference sequence).

On this clone itself: The junction and the germline gene differ at one end; a read error may be behind it. The rearrangement uses TRBV9 and TRBJ1-1, with 7 bases aligning to TRBD1. The CDR3 consists of 18 residues. Germline-derived CDR1 and CDR2 are SGDLS and YYNGEE. The DNA of the CDR3 is TGTGCCAGCACCGTAGCCCCCTGGGGCGGGACAGAGAACACTGAAGCTTTCTTT. Amino acids: CASTVAPWGGTENTEAFF.

The chain uses TRBV4-3 and TRBJ1-2; 7 bases map to TRBD1. This CDR3 has 16 residues. CDR1 is LGHNA, CDR2 YSLEER, per germline. V lost 4 bases to trimming and J lost 3 bases; unmatched junction nucleotides: 11. The CDR3 DNA reads as TGCGCCAGCAGCCCCAACCCTTCCGGGACAGACTATGGCTACACCTTC. Translating gives CASSPNPSGTDYGYTF.

The chain couples TRBV29-1 to TRBJ2-1; TRBD1 agrees at 7 bases. The V and J ends lost 6 bases and 2 bases, in that order; junction bases with no gene match: 13. The CDR3 length is 16 residues. Germline V gives CDR1 SQVTM, CDR2 ANQGSEA. For the CDR3, the DNA is TGCAGCGTCGAACCCTGGGACAGAAAGACCTACAATGAGCAGTTCTTC. This gives the protein CSVEPWDRKTYNEQFF.

CDR3 amino acids: CASSSGVVGNQPQHF. The CDR3 DNA is TGTGCCAGCAGCTCGGGGGTCGTGGGCAATCAGCCCCAGCATTTT. The chain recombines TRBV7-8 with TRBJ1-5; possibly TRBD1 for D (5 bases). Trimming pared 4 bases from V and 2 bases from J, leaving 12 bases between. Germline V gives CDR1 SGHVS, CDR2 FQNEAQ. This CDR3 is 15 amino acids long.

This chain connects TRBV7-2 to TRBJ2-3; 10 bases map to TRBD1. Looked up from germline, CDR1 is SGHTA and CDR2 is FQGNSA. The CDR3 has 15 amino acids. V gave up 7 bases and J gave up 2 bases; unmatched junction bases: 6. Written as DNA, the CDR3 is TGTGCCAGCACCCGGACAGGGGGAAACACAGATACGCAGTATTTT. It codes for CASTRTGGNTDTQYF.

CDR3 sequence reads: CASSYIGDTQYF. CDR3 DNA sequence: TGTGCCAGCAGCTACATAGGGGATACGCAGTATTTT. This sequence joins TRBV7-2 and TRBJ2-3; the D is unclear. CDR1 is SGHTA and CDR2 is FQGNSA in the germline V gene. This CDR3 has 12 residues. The V and J ends lost 4 bases and 6 bases respectively, with 8 bases between them.

This clone is a singleton in its sample. The chain recombines TRBV6-1 with TRBJ1-5; D uncertain. Germline values: CDR1 MNHNS, CDR2 SASEGT. The CDR3 runs 15 residues. The V gene lost 6 bases and the J gene lost 2 bases, with 14 bases spanning the gap. The CDR3 nucleotides are TGTGCCAGCAGCCCCCGCAGGAACGGCAATCAGCCCCAGCATTTT. It is translated as CASSPRRNGNQPQHF.

The chain is built from TRBV4-1 and TRBJ2-1; the D is unclear. In germline, CDR1 is MGHRA, CDR2 YSYEKL. The V gene lost 6 bases and the J gene lost 0 bases, with 12 bases spanning the gap. The CDR3 consists of 15 residues. Written as DNA, the CDR3 is TGCGCCAGCAGGGTAAGGGTTAACTCCTACAATGAGCAGTTCTTC. Translated: CASRVRVNSYNEQFF.

The rearrangement links TRBV28 to TRBJ1-5; D uncertain. Trimming stripped 6 bases from V and 3 bases from J, with 6 bases between. Germline loops: CDR1 MDHEN, CDR2 SYDVKM. The CDR3 contains 12 residues. The CDR3 protein is CASSLPNQPQHF. The CDR3 coding sequence is TGTGCCAGCAGCCTCCCCAATCAGCCCCAGCATTTT.

The V call is TRBV18, the J call TRBJ2-7; D is tentatively TRBD1 or TRBD2 (5 bases each). The CDR3 runs to 13 residues. The ends were cut back, 4 bases at V and 1 base at J, with 8 bases in the middle. Germline V CDR1 and CDR2: KGHSH, LQKENI. CDR3 DNA sequence: TGTGCCAGCTCACGGGACGGATCCTACGAGCAGTACTTC. This sequence encodes CASSRDGSYEQYF.

The chain carries TRBV18 and TRBJ1-1; 7 bases are a match to TRBD1. CDR1 KGHSH and CDR2 LQKENI come from the germline V gene. The junction had 4 bases not matched to a gene; V was cut back by 1 base and J by 11 bases. CDR3 length equals 12 residues. CDR3 nucleotide sequence: TGTGCCAGCTCACCACAGGGGGCTCGGGCTTTCTTT. Amino acids: CASSPQGARAFF.

The table lists this clone with a few counts. This same CDR3 is encoded by further DNA sequences in the sample. The rearrangement uses TRBV19 and TRBJ2-5; D is uncertain. Germline V gives CDR1 LNHDA, CDR2 SQIVND (reference sequence). Trimming pared 2 bases from V and 3 bases from J, leaving 1 base between. CDR3 length equals 11 residues. In DNA, the CDR3 is TGTGCCAGTAGTATAAAAGAGACCCAGTACTTC. Encoded protein: CASSIKETQYF.

The rearrangement links TRBV5-6 to TRBJ1-5; D is unresolved. V dropped 0 bases and J dropped 0 bases, with 1 base sitting between them. There are 13 residues in the CDR3. Germline CDR1 SGHDT, CDR2 YYEEEE. CDR3 sequence: CASSLGSNQPQHF. The CDR3 DNA is TGTGCCAGCAGCTTGGGTAGCAATCAGCCCCAGCATTTT.

The DNA of the CDR3 is TGTGCCAGCAGCTGGGGAGTCACCGGGGAGCTGTTTTTT. Residues: CASSWGVTGELFF. The chain couples TRBV5-6 to TRBJ2-2; perhaps TRBD2 as D (5 bases). CDR1 SGHDT and CDR2 YYEEEE come from the germline V gene. V lost 3 bases and J lost 4, with 7 bases in between. This CDR3 has 13 amino acids. The complete variable domain, with remaining parts taken from reference TRBV5-6 and TRBJ2-2, reads DAGVTQSPTHLIKTRGQQVTLRCSPKSGHDTVSWYQQALGQGPQFIFQYYEEEERQRGNFPDRFSGHQFPNYSSELNVNALLLGDSALYLCASSWGVTGELFFGEGSRLTVL.

The V gene is TRBV6-5, the J gene TRBJ2-7; 7 bases agree with TRBD1. The trim removed 4 bases at V and 3 bases at J, leaving 3 bases unmatched. The CDR3 loop spans 13 amino acids. Germline CDR1 is MNHEY and CDR2 is SVGAGI. The CDR3 sequence is CASSSSGGYEQYF. CDR3 bases: TGTGCCAGCAGTTCTTCAGGGGGCTACGAGCAGTACTTC.